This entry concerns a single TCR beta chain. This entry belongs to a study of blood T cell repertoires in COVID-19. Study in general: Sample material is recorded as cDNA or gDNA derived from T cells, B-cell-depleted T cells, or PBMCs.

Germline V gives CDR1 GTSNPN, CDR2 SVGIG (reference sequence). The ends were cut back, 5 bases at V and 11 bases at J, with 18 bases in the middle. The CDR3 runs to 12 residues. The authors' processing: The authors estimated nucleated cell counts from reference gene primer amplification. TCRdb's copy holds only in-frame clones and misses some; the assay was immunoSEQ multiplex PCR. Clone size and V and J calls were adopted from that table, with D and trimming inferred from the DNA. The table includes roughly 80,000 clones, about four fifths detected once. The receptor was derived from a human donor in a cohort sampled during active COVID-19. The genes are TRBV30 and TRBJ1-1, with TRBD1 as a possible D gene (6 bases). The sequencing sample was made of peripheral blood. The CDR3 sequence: CAWVRGPGDAFF. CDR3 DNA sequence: TGTGCCTGGGTCAGGGGACCGGGCGACGCTTTCTTT. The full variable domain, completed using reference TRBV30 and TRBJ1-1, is SQTIHQWPATLVQPVGSPLSLECTVEGTSNPNLYWYRQAAGRGLQLLFYSVGIGQISSEVPQNLSASRPQDRQFILSSKKLLLSDSGFYLCAWVRGPGDAFFGQGTRLTVV.